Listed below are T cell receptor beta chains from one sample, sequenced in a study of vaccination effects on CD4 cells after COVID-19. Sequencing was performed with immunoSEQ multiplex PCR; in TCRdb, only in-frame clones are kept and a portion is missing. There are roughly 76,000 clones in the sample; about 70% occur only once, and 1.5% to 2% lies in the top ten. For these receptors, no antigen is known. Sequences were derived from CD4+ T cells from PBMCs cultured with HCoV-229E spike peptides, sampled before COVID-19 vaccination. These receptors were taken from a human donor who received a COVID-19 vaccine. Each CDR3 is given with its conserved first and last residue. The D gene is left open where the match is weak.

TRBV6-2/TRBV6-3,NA,CASSSSIGAGELFF
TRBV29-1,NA,CSVLNSEEKLFF
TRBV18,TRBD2,CASSPQAGGSTDTQYF
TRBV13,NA,CASSLVSTDTQYF
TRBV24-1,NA,CATSDSGTTGELFF
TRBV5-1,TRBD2,CASSPTSGGAGEQFF
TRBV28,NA,CASRRDLGRIDSPLHF
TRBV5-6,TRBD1,CASSYLDRNYGYTF
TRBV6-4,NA,CATPVQRLTGELFF
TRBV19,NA,CASSRGYGYTF
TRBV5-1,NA,CASSLAGFQETQYF